These 30 T cell receptor beta chains originate from one sample sequenced in a study of cytomegalovirus exposure and HLA in healthy donors (dated by TCRdb to the late 2010s). Library preparation employed the immunoSEQ multiplex PCR assay. For the multiplex PCR, a mixture combining 60 forward primers for TCR Vbeta segments and 13 reverse primers for TCR Jbeta segments was used. The clones in this table, taken by TCRdb from immuneACCESS, are in-frame only. Not every clone is retained; where verified, under half of the shortfall comes from an unresolved V gene, and the cause of the rest is unknown. This sample's table lists over 90,000 clones. The ten top clones hold about 3% of the sample. The specimen sequenced was PBMCs. The receptor set was obtained from a man aged 35 to 55 in good health and CMV-seronegative.

The genes are TRBV6-1 and TRBJ2-3; D may be TRBD2 (5 bases). CDR1 is MNHNS and CDR2 is SASEGT in the germline V gene. This CDR3 has 16 residues. The ends were cut back, 0 bases at V and 4 bases at J, with 14 bases in the middle. Here the CDR3 DNA reads TGTGCCAGCAGTGAAGCGGCCGGGATTGGGGCAGATACGCAGTATTTT. It yields the protein CASSEAAGIGADTQYF.

CDR3 DNA: TGTGCCAGTAGTATACAATGGCGGGGGGGCAATCAGCCCCAGCATTTT. Translation gives CASSIQWRGGNQPQHF. The rearrangement joins TRBV19 to TRBJ1-5; perhaps TRBD1 as D (5 bases). Germline V lookup: CDR1 LNHDA, CDR2 SQIVND (reference sequence). CDR3 size: 16 residues. Trimming stripped 2 bases from V and 2 bases from J, with 13 bases between.

The chain has TRBV4-2 and TRBJ2-3, with TRBD2 identical over 10 bases. Germline trimming cut 0 bases from V and 3 bases from J; bases unmatched to any gene: 6. From germline, CDR1 is LGHNA and CDR2 YNFKEQ. The length of the CDR3 is 17 residues. The CDR3 nucleotides are TGTGCCAGCAGCCAAGACGGCGCAGCGGGGGGGACAGATACGCAGTATTTT. As protein: CASSQDGAAGGTDTQYF.

The rearrangement links TRBV6-1 to TRBJ1-3; D remains ambiguous. This CDR3 has 12 residues. CDR1 is MNHNS, CDR2 SASEGT, per germline. Trimming removed 6 bases from V and 3 bases from J, with 6 bases in between. The chain's CDR3 is CASSANGNTIYF. In DNA form, the CDR3 reads TGTGCCAGCAGCGCGAATGGAAACACCATATATTTT.

V gene TRBV27 combines with J gene TRBJ2-7; D is perhaps TRBD2 (6 bases). With 6 bases removed from V and 6 bases from J, the gap between germline ends came to 15 bases. Germline CDR1 and CDR2: MNHEY and SMNVEV (reference sequence). The CDR3 has 13 amino acids. In DNA form, the CDR3 reads TGTGCCAGCAGGGCTTGGGTGGGGGGCGAGCAGTACTTC. Its translation is CASRAWVGGEQYF.

The J gene is TRBJ2-1, the V gene TRBV30; 9 positions agree with TRBD1. Germline V gene sequence: CDR1 GTSNPN, CDR2 SVGIG (reference sequence). The V gene end was trimmed by 2 bases and the J gene end by 3 bases; junction bases not matched to a gene: 2. The CDR3 loop spans 14 amino acids. The CDR3: CAWSTDRGYNEQFF. The CDR3 DNA is TGTGCCTGGAGTACGGACAGGGGCTACAATGAGCAGTTCTTC.

The rearrangement links TRBV7-2 to TRBJ2-7; D gene ambiguous. The CDR3 is 12 amino acids. Germline CDR1 and CDR2: SGHTA and FQGNSA. Trimming took 2 bases from V and 7 from J, leaving 9 bases between them. DNA for the CDR3: TGTGCCAGCAGCTTATATGTGCGGGAGCAGTACTTC. Protein product: CASSLYVREQYF.

The chain recombines TRBV19 with TRBJ1-1; 7 bases agree with TRBD1. Per the germline V gene, CDR1 is LNHDA and CDR2 is SQIVND (reference sequence). J lost 4 bases, V lost 11 bases, and 7 bases had no gene match. The CDR3 has 12 amino acids. CDR3 sequence reads: CAARQGSTEAFF. The CDR3 DNA reads TGTGCCGCCAGACAGGGTTCCACTGAAGCTTTCTTT.

This rearrangement joins TRBV6-5 to TRBJ2-7; 8 nucleotides match TRBD1. The J segment lost 6 bases and the V segment lost 2 bases, leaving 3 bases of the junction unmatched. The CDR3 spans 13 residues. Germline lookup yields CDR1 MNHEY and CDR2 SVGAGI. The CDR3 loop is CASSYTGTGEQYF. For the CDR3, the DNA is TGTGCCAGCAGTTACACCGGGACAGGCGAGCAGTACTTC.

This chain uses TRBV4-3 with TRBJ1-2, with TRBD1 matching 10 bases. Trimming at V came to 0 bases and at J to 4 bases, leaving 2 bases not matched to a gene. CDR3 length: 15 residues. Germline CDR1 LGHNA, CDR2 YSLEER. The CDR3 bases are TGCGCCAGCAGCCAAGAGGGGACAGGGGCCTATGGCTACACCTTC. It codes for CASSQEGTGAYGYTF.

Written as DNA, the CDR3 is TGTGCCAGCAATAGCCCGGGACAGGGGTCTGAAGCTTTCTTT. As protein: CASNSPGQGSEAFF. The chain carries TRBV28 and TRBJ1-1, with 10 nucleotides matching TRBD1. CDR3 size: 14 residues. Germline loops: CDR1 MDHEN, CDR2 SYDVKM. V shed 7 bases and J 6 bases; nucleotides not matched to a gene: 8.

V gene TRBV9 combines with J gene TRBJ2-7; TRBD2 aligns across 9 bases. Per the germline V gene, CDR1 is SGDLS and CDR2 is YYNGEE. There are 15 residues in the CDR3. V gave up 0 bases and J gave up 6 bases; unmatched junction bases: 7. Written as DNA, the CDR3 is TGTGCCAGCAGCGTAGGAGTTAGCGGGGGCTCCGAGCAGTACTTC. Amino acids: CASSVGVSGGSEQYF.

V usage is TRBV7-9 and J usage is TRBJ2-2; 10 positions match TRBD1. The V gene end was trimmed by 4 bases and the J gene end by 5 bases; junction bases not matched to a gene: 4. The CDR3 spans 15 residues. Germline V gene lookup returns CDR1 SEHNR and CDR2 FQNEAQ (reference sequence). The CDR3 nucleotides are TGTGCCAGCAGCTCCGGACAGGGGGGAACCGGGGAGCTGTTTTTT. It is translated as CASSSGQGGTGELFF.

V usage is TRBV6-5 and J usage is TRBJ1-1; possibly TRBD1 for D (6 bases). V was clipped by 2 bases and J by 6 bases, with 13 bases between them. Germline V gene data show CDR1 as MNHEY and CDR2 as SVGAGI. The CDR3 sequence is 14 residues long. The CDR3 here is CASSYGRGMAEAFF. CDR3 nucleotide sequence: TGTGCCAGCAGTTACGGGAGGGGGATGGCTGAAGCTTTCTTT.

The gene calls are TRBV18 and TRBJ2-5; a possible D gene is TRBD2 (6 bases). The CDR3 is made up of 15 amino acids. With 2 bases removed from V and 4 bases from J, the gap between germline ends came to 14 bases. CDR1 and CDR2 from the germline V gene are KGHSH and LQKENI. CDR3 loop: CASSPNQGGLETQYF. The CDR3 bases are TGTGCCAGCTCACCAAATCAGGGAGGTCTAGAGACCCAGTACTTC.

The chain joins TRBV19 to TRBJ1-3; tentative D call: TRBD1 (6 bases). The V end was cut by 8 bases, the J end by 0 bases, with 11 bases between. Germline-derived CDR1 and CDR2 are LNHDA and SQIVND (reference sequence). This CDR3 has 14 residues. The chain's CDR3 is CASGRDISGNTIYF. CDR3 nucleotide sequence: TGTGCCAGTGGGAGGGACATCTCTGGAAACACCATATATTTT.

The chain carries TRBV9 and TRBJ2-5, with 10 bases that match TRBD2. CDR1 is SGDLS, CDR2 YYNGEE, per germline. CDR3 length: 17 amino acids. Trimming took 0 bases from V and 5 from J; bases not matched to a gene: 10. The CDR3 nucleotides are TGTGCCAGCAGCGTAGGGTTTAGCGGGGGGCAAAGGGAGACCCAGTACTTC. It encodes CASSVGFSGGQRETQYF.

The chain carries TRBV5-1 and TRBJ2-1, with 10 bases that match TRBD2. V trimming: 0 bases; J trimming: 8 bases; junction bases outside the gene matches: 5. The CDR3 is made up of 15 amino acids. Germline V gene lookup returns CDR1 SGHRS and CDR2 YFSETQ. CDR3 residues: CASSLESGGADEQFF. CDR3 DNA: TGCGCCAGCAGCTTGGAAAGCGGGGGGGCCGATGAGCAGTTCTTC.

The V and J genes are TRBV5-5 and TRBJ1-2, with D possibly TRBD1 on 6 matching bases. Looked up from germline, CDR1 is SGHKS and CDR2 is YYEKEE (reference sequence). This CDR3 region has 13 residues. The V and J ends lost 0 bases and 8 bases respectively, with 11 bases between them. The CDR3 bases are TGTGCCAGCAGCTTGGACAAGGGGGTGGGCTACACCTTC. Translated: CASSLDKGVGYTF.

This chain connects TRBV10-1 to TRBJ2-3; perhaps TRBD1 as D (7 bases). Germline CDR1 and CDR2: WNHNN and SYGVQD (reference sequence). This CDR3 contains 12 residues. Deletions cut 1 base from V and 14 bases from J, with 13 bases between. CDR3 sequence reads: CASSELSGGMYF. CDR3 DNA sequence: TGCGCCAGCAGTGAGTTATCAGGGGGGATGTATTTT.

V is TRBV4-3 and J is TRBJ1-1; 7 bases map to TRBD1. The CDR3 is 15 residues long. With 8 bases clipped from V and 0 bases from J, the junction kept 9 bases outside the gene matches. The germline V gene encodes CDR1 LGHNA and CDR2 YSLEER. The CDR3 region has the DNA TGCGCCAGCGGCCTATCGACAGGGATGAACACTGAAGCTTTCTTT. As protein: CASGLSTGMNTEAFF.

Comment on this clone: This CDR3 is also generated by other DNA sequences in the sample. The rearrangement uses TRBV30 and TRBJ1-2; D is unresolved. CDR1 and CDR2 (germline): GTSNPN, SVGIG (reference sequence). This CDR3 is built from 13 residues. V was clipped by 1 base and J by 2 bases, with 8 bases between them. Written as DNA, the CDR3 is TGTGCCTGGAGTGGCACCGAGAACTATGGCTACACCTTC. Protein product: CAWSGTENYGYTF.

The chain carries TRBV10-1 and TRBJ1-1; D possibly corresponds to TRBD1 (5 bases). CDR1 is WNHNN, CDR2 SYGVQD, per germline (reference sequence). The CDR3 has 13 amino acids. Trimming stripped 3 bases from V and 1 base from J, with 6 bases between. As DNA, the CDR3 is TGCGCCAGCAGTGACAGGGCGAACACTGAAGCTTTCTTT. It specifies CASSDRANTEAFF.

This rearrangement joins TRBV6-6 to TRBJ2-3; 8 bases align to TRBD1. This CDR3 comprises 16 residues. V was clipped by 6 bases and J by 2 bases; unmatched bases: 10. Germline V CDR1 and CDR2: MNHNY, SVGAGI (reference sequence). DNA of the CDR3: TGTGCCAGCAGGGCCCGGGACAGGAGAGACACAGATACGCAGTATTTT. It specifies CASRARDRRDTDTQYF.

This rearrangement joins TRBV7-6 to TRBJ2-1, with 11 bases aligning to TRBD2. The CDR3 loop spans 16 amino acids. Germline values: CDR1 SGHVS, CDR2 FNYEAQ. Germline trimming cut 4 bases from V and 5 bases from J; bases unmatched to any gene: 7. Here the CDR3 DNA reads TGTGCCAGCAGCTCCACTAGCGGGAGCCTTCACAATGAGCAGTTCTTC. Translation: CASSSTSGSLHNEQFF.

This chain links TRBV4-3 with TRBJ2-3; a possible D gene is TRBD1 (6 bases). CDR1 is LGHNA, CDR2 YSLEER, per germline. V lost 1 base and J 2 bases, leaving 10 bases between the germline ends. The CDR3 spans 15 residues. The CDR3 loop reads CASSQGQDLTDTQYF. The DNA of the CDR3 is TGCGCCAGCAGCCAAGGACAGGACCTCACAGATACGCAGTATTTT.

This chain uses TRBV5-4 with TRBJ1-2, with TRBD1 matching 12 bases. V gave up 2 bases and J gave up 8 bases; unmatched junction bases: 10. CDR1 is SGHNT, CDR2 YYREEE, per germline (reference sequence). The CDR3 totals 16 residues. The CDR3, as DNA: TGTGCCAGCAGCTTAAGAGTCGGGACAGGGGGCCACGGCTACACCTTC. The encoded protein is CASSLRVGTGGHGYTF.

The CDR3 spells CASSMAASGGGEQYF. The CDR3 nucleotides are TGTGCCAGTAGTATGGCGGCTAGCGGGGGTGGCGAGCAGTACTTC. The genes are TRBV19 and TRBJ2-7; TRBD2 matches at 10 bases. With 3 bases clipped from V and 6 bases from J, the junction kept 8 bases outside the gene matches. There are 15 residues in the CDR3. Germline CDR1 reads LNHDA; CDR2 reads SQIVND (reference sequence). Filled out from reference TRBV19 and TRBJ2-7, the complete variable domain reads DGGITQSPKYLFRKEGQNVTLSCEQNLNHDAMYWYRQDPGQGLRLIYYSQIVNDFQKGDIAEGYSVSREKKESFPLTVTSAQKNPTAFYLCASSMAASGGGEQYFGPGTRLTVT.

J is TRBJ2-3 and V is TRBV27, with D maybe TRBD2 (6 bases). CDR1 MNHEY and CDR2 SMNVEV come from the germline V gene (reference sequence). The CDR3 sequence is 15 residues long. Trimming stripped 6 bases from V and 3 bases from J, with 16 bases between. CDR3 sequence (DNA): TGTGCCAGCAGCCGCCGGAGGGGTATGACAGATACGCAGTATTTT. It translates to CASSRRRGMTDTQYF.

The chain links TRBV19 to TRBJ2-1; D remains unclear. Germline assignment: CDR1 LNHDA and CDR2 SQIVND (reference sequence). Deletions cut 4 bases from V and 8 bases from J, with 6 bases between. CDR3 length: 11 amino acids. Here the CDR3 DNA reads TGTGCCAGTAGTAGGCCTGATGAGCAGTTCTTC. Translation gives CASSRPDEQFF.